The rows below give T cell receptor beta chains drawn from one sample of a study of cytomegalovirus exposure and HLA in healthy donors. TCRdb keeps only in-frame clones here, not all; method: immunoSEQ multiplex PCR. The sample includes about 130,000 clones, roughly 89% of them seen just once. The specimen sequenced was PBMCs. These receptor sequences come from a young man in good health and CMV-seronegative. The CDR3 runs from the conserved cysteine through the conserved F or W. The D gene is left open where the match is weak. The size of a clone is reported for some rows only, either as once, few or many, or as a class for expanded clones.

len	j_gene	abundance	v_gene	d_gene	CDR3aa	CDR3nt
15	TRBJ2-1	few	TRBV19	TRBD2	CASSGLAQSYNEQFF	TGTGCCAGTAGTGGACTAGCCCAGTCCTACAATGAGCAGTTCTTC
14	TRBJ2-3	once	TRBV6-5	NA	CASSQTGGTDTQYF	TGTGCCAGCAGCCAAACCGGGGGCACAGATACGCAGTATTTT
15	TRBJ1-1	once	TRBV27	TRBD1	CASTLSGQLNTEAFF	TGTGCCAGCACCCTATCGGGACAGCTGAACACTGAAGCTTTCTTT
16	TRBJ2-7	NA	TRBV7-9	NA	CASSLDTLTAPYEQYF	TGTGCCAGCAGCTTAGACACTTTGACAGCCCCCTACGAGCAGTACTTC
13	TRBJ2-7	NA	TRBV7-9	NA	CASSLTSPYEQYF	TGTGCCAGCAGCTTAACTAGCCCCTACGAGCAGTACTTC
13	TRBJ1-2	few	TRBV12-5	TRBD1	CASGPDRVYGYTF	TGTGCTAGTGGCCCCGACAGGGTCTATGGCTACACCTTC
13	TRBJ2-3	NA	TRBV6-1	TRBD2	CAALAGGTDTQYF	TGTGCCGCCTTAGCGGGGGGCACAGATACGCAGTATTTT
15	TRBJ2-2	NA	TRBV2	TRBD1	CASSEVAGGSGELFF	TGTGCCAGCAGTGAAGTTGCAGGGGGAAGCGGGGAGCTGTTTTTT
17	TRBJ2-2	NA	TRBV11-3	NA	CASSLVSEQGNTGELFF	TGTGCCAGCAGCTTAGTATCGGAGCAGGGGAACACCGGGGAGCTGTTTTTT
18	TRBJ1-3	NA	TRBV19	TRBD1	CASSIGPTWRQGRNTIYF	TGTGCCAGTAGTATAGGTCCCACGTGGCGACAGGGAAGAAACACCATATATTTT
13	TRBJ1-2	NA	TRBV27	TRBD1	CASSMTGYWGYTF	TGTGCCAGCAGCATGACAGGGTACTGGGGCTACACCTTC
16	TRBJ2-7	once	TRBV5-1	TRBD1	CASSPPGQWSSYEQYF	TGCGCCAGCAGCCCTCCGGGACAGTGGAGCTCCTACGAGCAGTACTTC
14	TRBJ1-2	NA	TRBV10-3	TRBD1	CAISGTGFVYGYTF	TGTGCCATCAGTGGGACAGGGTTCGTCTATGGCTACACCTTC
12	TRBJ1-4	many	TRBV5-8	NA	CASSLYLPGLFF	TGTGCCAGCAGCTTATACCTACCAGGCCTGTTTTTT
14	TRBJ2-5	NA	TRBV5-1	TRBD2	CASTFGGGQETQYF	TGCGCCAGCACCTTCGGGGGGGGCCAAGAGACCCAGTACTTC
13	TRBJ1-1	NA	TRBV2	NA	CASSAGANTEAFF	TGTGCCAGCAGTGCAGGGGCCAACACTGAAGCTTTCTTT
13	TRBJ2-2	NA	TRBV5-1	NA	CASSFGGDGELFF	TGCGCCAGCAGCTTTGGCGGAGACGGGGAGCTGTTTTTT
17	TRBJ1-6	NA	TRBV27	NA	CASSFGPTGSYNSPLHF	TGTGCCAGCAGTTTTGGTCCTACGGGCTCCTATAATTCACCCCTCCACTTT
16	TRBJ2-3	NA	TRBV9	NA	CASSFNQEEASDTQYF	TGTGCCAGCAGCTTTAATCAGGAGGAAGCCTCAGATACGCAGTATTTT
14	TRBJ1-2	NA	TRBV2	TRBD1	CASSGQLYYYGYTF	TGTGCCAGCTCGGGACAGCTCTACTACTATGGCTACACCTTC
18	TRBJ2-5	NA	TRBV27	TRBD2	CASSPTPGLAGGKETQYF	TGTGCCAGCAGTCCAACCCCCGGACTAGCGGGGGGGAAAGAGACCCAGTACTTC
15	TRBJ2-7	NA	TRBV19	NA	CASSRSHGKLYEQYF	TGTGCCAGTAGTAGGTCGCACGGGAAACTCTACGAGCAGTACTTC
14	TRBJ1-2	NA	TRBV6-5	TRBD1	CASRLGTGVYGYTF	TGTGCCAGCAGACTCGGGACAGGGGTCTATGGCTACACCTTC
15	TRBJ2-7	few	TRBV2	NA	CASRKGTKVSYEQYF	TGTGCCAGCAGGAAAGGGACAAAGGTCTCCTACGAGCAGTACTTC
16	TRBJ2-7	NA	TRBV28	TRBD2	CASSFLPGTSGGGQYF	TGTGCCAGCAGTTTCCTACCAGGGACTAGCGGGGGCGGGCAGTACTTC
18	TRBJ1-6	NA	TRBV4-1	NA	CASSQYPNGTPNNSPLHF	TGCGCCAGCAGCCAATACCCCAACGGGACACCAAATAATTCACCCCTCCACTTT
14	TRBJ1-1	NA	TRBV7-2	NA	CASSFRVLDTEAFF	TGTGCCAGCAGCTTCAGGGTTTTGGACACTGAAGCTTTCTTT
13	TRBJ1-1	NA	TRBV7-9	TRBD1	CAGTGTANTEAFF	TGTGCCGGAACCGGGACAGCCAACACTGAAGCTTTCTTT
15	TRBJ1-1	NA	TRBV9	NA	CASSVRAGTLTEAFF	TGTGCCAGCAGCGTGAGAGCCGGGACACTTACCGAAGCTTTCTTT
15	TRBJ2-5	NA	TRBV5-4	NA	CASKPQGGNQETQYF	TGTGCCAGCAAACCACAGGGGGGGAACCAAGAGACCCAGTACTTC
14	TRBJ2-3	NA	TRBV11-2	NA	CASSANWGSDTQYF	TGTGCCAGCAGCGCGAATTGGGGCTCAGATACGCAGTATTTT
18	TRBJ2-2	NA	TRBV7-9	NA	CASSSPTRDSRWAGELFF	TGTGCCAGCAGCTCTCCGACCCGGGATTCGCGTTGGGCCGGGGAGCTGTTTTTT
14	TRBJ1-4	NA	TRBV5-1	TRBD1	CASSPGQGNEKLFF	TGCGCCAGCAGCCCGGGACAGGGTAATGAAAAACTGTTTTTT
15	TRBJ2-3	NA	TRBV21-1	NA	CASSKDRGPADTQYF	TGTGCCAGCAGCAAAGACAGGGGGCCCGCAGATACGCAGTATTTT
15	TRBJ2-3	NA	TRBV6-5	TRBD2	CASNPLAGATDTQYF	TGTGCCAGCAACCCACTAGCGGGGGCCACAGATACGCAGTATTTT
14	TRBJ2-5	NA	TRBV27	TRBD1	CASSSGTVDRTQYF	TGTGCCAGCAGTTCCGGGACAGTAGATCGGACCCAGTACTTC
14	TRBJ1-1	NA	TRBV2	TRBD1	CASSLGQDYTEAFF	TGTGCCAGCAGCCTAGGACAGGACTACACTGAAGCTTTCTTT
13	TRBJ1-1	NA	TRBV5-1	NA	CASSLRGNTEAFF	TGCGCCAGCAGCTTGAGAGGGAACACTGAAGCTTTCTTT
13	TRBJ2-7	NA	TRBV13	TRBD2	CASTPGTPGGQYF	TGTGCCAGCACCCCTGGGACCCCGGGGGGGCAGTACTTC
14	TRBJ2-7	NA	TRBV6-5	NA	CASTRQAPGVEQYF	TGTGCCAGCACCCGACAGGCCCCTGGGGTCGAGCAGTACTTC
16	TRBJ1-6	NA	TRBV4-1	TRBD1	CASSQGLDRGWSPLHF	TGCGCCAGCAGCCAAGGCCTCGACAGGGGGTGGTCACCCCTCCACTTT
14	TRBJ2-3	NA	TRBV6-5	NA	CASSPEGVRDTQYF	TGTGCCAGCAGTCCGGAGGGAGTAAGAGATACGCAGTATTTT
16	TRBJ2-2	NA	TRBV6-6	NA	CASSYLGGSNTGELFF	TGTGCCAGCAGTTACCTCGGGGGATCGAACACCGGGGAGCTGTTTTTT
13	TRBJ1-1	NA	TRBV18	NA	CASSRQENTEAFF	TGTGCCAGCTCACGGCAGGAGAACACTGAAGCTTTCTTT
16	TRBJ1-1	NA	TRBV5-6	TRBD1	CASSPGTGAGYTEAFF	TGTGCCAGCAGCCCCGGGACAGGGGCAGGGTACACTGAAGCTTTCTTT
15	TRBJ1-4	NA	TRBV2	NA	CASSLQSSANEKLFF	TGTGCCAGCAGCCTCCAATCATCAGCTAATGAAAAACTGTTTTTT
13	TRBJ1-6	NA	TRBV6-5	NA	CASSYGLGMPLHF	TGTGCCAGCAGTTACGGACTGGGTATGCCCCTCCACTTT
15	TRBJ2-7	NA	TRBV28	NA	CASSSSREGTYEQYF	TGTGCCAGCAGTTCGTCCCGGGAAGGCACCTACGAGCAGTACTTC
12	TRBJ1-1	NA	TRBV18	TRBD1	CASSPRTGKAFF	TGTGCCAGCTCACCTCGGACAGGGAAAGCTTTCTTT
13	TRBJ2-3	NA	TRBV6-5	NA	CASRRLATDTQYF	TGTGCCAGCAGGCGGCTAGCCACAGATACGCAGTATTTT
16	TRBJ1-1	NA	TRBV19	NA	CASSISQGRGNTEAFF	TGTGCCAGTAGTATATCTCAGGGGCGAGGGAACACTGAAGCTTTCTTT
17	TRBJ1-4	NA	TRBV5-1	TRBD1	CASSLPGQATTNEKLFF	TGCGCCAGCAGCCTCCCGGGACAGGCTACAACTAATGAAAAACTGTTTTTT
15	TRBJ2-7	NA	TRBV28	TRBD2	CASSLGGGAVYEQYF	TGTGCCAGCAGTTTGGGCGGGGGGGCAGTCTACGAGCAGTACTTC
15	TRBJ1-2	NA	TRBV18	NA	CASSPGGAKGYGYTF	TGTGCCAGCTCACCCGGGGGGGCCAAAGGCTATGGCTACACCTTC
13	TRBJ1-6	NA	TRBV19	NA	CASSISSNSPLHF	TGTGCCAGTAGTATTAGTTCCAATTCACCCCTCCACTTT
18	TRBJ1-4	NA	TRBV19	TRBD1	CASSIDREGTATNEKLFF	TGTGCCAGTAGTATAGATCGGGAGGGGACAGCAACTAATGAAAAACTGTTTTTT
14	TRBJ2-1	NA	TRBV19	TRBD2	CAGQRGRGQGEQFF	TGTGCCGGCCAAAGAGGGAGGGGCCAGGGTGAGCAGTTCTTC
15	TRBJ2-7	NA	TRBV28	NA	CASIGGPVSSYEQYF	TGTGCCAGCATCGGCGGCCCCGTGAGCTCCTACGAGCAGTACTTC
15	TRBJ1-5	NA	TRBV11-2	NA	CASSRGDRDDQPQHF	TGTGCCAGCAGCAGGGGTGATAGGGATGATCAGCCCCAGCATTTT